Following are 30 T cell receptor beta chains from one sample sequenced in a study of cytomegalovirus exposure and HLA in healthy donors. The study ran its PCR with 60 Vbeta and 13 Jbeta primers. Measured with immunoSEQ multiplex PCR; TCRdb has only the in-frame clones, and not every one. The sample consists of approximately 150,000 clones, 70% to 80% of them appearing once. The sample consisted of PBMCs. The receptors come from a man aged 40-55 years in good health and CMV-seropositive.

V is TRBV6-1 and J is TRBJ1-4; 7 positions match TRBD1. Germline V gene sequence: CDR1 MNHNS, CDR2 SASEGT. The V gene end was trimmed by 5 bases and the J gene end by 2 bases; junction bases not matched to a gene: 5. CDR3 length: 15 amino acids. CDR3 sequence (DNA): TGTGCCAGCAGTTCCTACAGGGGCACTAATGAAAAACTGTTTTTT. It codes for CASSSYRGTNEKLFF.

This sequence joins TRBV19 and TRBJ1-1; D gene ambiguous. This CDR3 has 13 residues. The V end lost 7 bases, the J end lost 2 bases, and 11 bases lay between the germline ends. In germline, CDR1 is LNHDA, CDR2 SQIVND (reference sequence). CDR3 sequence (DNA): TGTGCCAGTAAAATTCGACAAAACACTGAAGCTTTCTTT. Amino acids: CASKIRQNTEAFF. Complete variable domain (other parts from reference TRBV19 and TRBJ1-1): DGGITQSPKYLFRKEGQNVTLSCEQNLNHDAMYWYRQDPGQGLRLIYYSQIVNDFQKGDIAEGYSVSREKKESFPLTVTSAQKNPTAFYLCASKIRQNTEAFFGQGTRLTVV.

The chain joins TRBV5-1 to TRBJ2-7, with 9 bases lining up with TRBD1. With 4 bases clipped from V and 3 bases from J, the junction kept 5 bases outside the gene matches. There are 14 residues in the CDR3. Germline CDR1 reads SGHRS; CDR2 reads YFSETQ. The CDR3 nucleotides read TGCGCCAGCAGCCACGACAGGGGGAGCTACGAGCAGTACTTC. As protein: CASSHDRGSYEQYF.

J is TRBJ2-5 and V is TRBV18, with 7 bases matching TRBD1. The germline CDR1 and CDR2 sequences are KGHSH and LQKENI. CDR3 length equals 13 residues. V gave up 5 bases and J gave up 6 bases; unmatched junction bases: 6. The CDR3 nucleotides read TGTGCCAGCTCATCAGGACAGGAAAAGACCCAGTACTTC. Its protein product is CASSSGQEKTQYF. The complete variable domain, with remaining parts taken from reference TRBV18 and TRBJ2-5, reads NAGVMQNPRHLVRRRGQEARLRCSPMKGHSHVYWYRQLPEEGLKFMVYLQKENIIDESGMPKERFSAEFPKEGPSILRIQQVVRGDSAAYFCASSSGQEKTQYFGPGTRLLVL.

This rearrangement joins TRBV27 to TRBJ1-5, with 9 bases matching TRBD1. The junction had 5 bases not matched to a gene; V was cut back by 5 bases and J by 0 bases. The CDR3 spans 16 residues. The germline V gene encodes CDR1 MNHEY and CDR2 SMNVEV (reference sequence). CDR3 nucleotides: TGTGCCAGCAGTCCCTGGACAGGGGATAGCAATCAGCCCCAGCATTTT. It is translated as CASSPWTGDSNQPQHF.

V is TRBV13 and J is TRBJ2-1; 13 nucleotides agree with TRBD2. This CDR3 is 16 amino acids long. Germline CDR1 reads PRHDT; CDR2 reads FYEKMQ (reference sequence). J gave up 4 bases and V 5 bases, and 5 bases lay outside the gene matches. In DNA, the CDR3 is TGTGCCAGCAGCGGGGGGGGACTAGCGGGATACAATGAGCAGTTCTTC. Translated, it gives CASSGGGLAGYNEQFF.

Notes on this clone: A read error may produce the germline difference seen at one junction end. The rearrangement links TRBV2 to TRBJ1-2; 11 positions agree with TRBD1. CDR1 is SNHLY and CDR2 is FYNNEI in the germline V gene. This CDR3 spans 15 amino acids. As DNA, the CDR3 is TGTGCCGGCAGGAGCGGGACAGGGGGTGGCTATGGCTACACCTTC. Its protein product is CAGRSGTGGGYGYTF.

The rearrangement uses TRBV5-1 and TRBJ2-3; D is unresolved. CDR3 length: 15 residues. Looked up from germline, CDR1 is SGHRS and CDR2 is YFSETQ. The V end lost 0 bases, the J end lost 2 bases, and 10 bases lay between the germline ends. CDR3 in amino acids: CASSLDAEITDTQYF. For the CDR3, the DNA is TGCGCCAGCAGCTTGGACGCTGAGATCACAGATACGCAGTATTTT.

In this sample, this clone turned up a few times. The chain uses TRBV5-6 and TRBJ2-3; D remains unclear. Germline V CDR1 and CDR2: SGHDT, YYEEEE. V was shortened by 2 bases and J by 2 bases, with 9 bases between the two germline ends. The CDR3 has 14 amino acids. The CDR3 DNA is TGTGCCAGCAGCTTCAGTCTTTTCACAGATACGCAGTATTTT. This codes for CASSFSLFTDTQYF.

This clone appeared a few times. This chain connects TRBV30 to TRBJ2-3, with D maybe TRBD2 (5 bases). The V and J ends lost 4 bases and 2 bases respectively, with 16 bases between them. This CDR3 comprises 15 residues. Germline loops: CDR1 GTSNPN, CDR2 SVGIG (reference sequence). Here the CDR3 DNA reads TGTGCCTGGACTCGGGGTTGGGGATCCACAGATACGCAGTATTTT. Amino acid sequence: CAWTRGWGSTDTQYF.

The chain uses TRBV11-2 and TRBJ1-3; 7 bases agree with TRBD1. The germline gives CDR1 SGHAT, CDR2 FQNNGV. This CDR3 comprises 16 residues. Trimming removed 0 bases from V and 2 bases from J; junction bases left unmatched: 4. CDR3 DNA: TGTGCCAGCAGCTTAGAAAGGGGGCTCCCTGGAAACACCATATATTTT. This encodes CASSLERGLPGNTIYF. Using reference TRBV11-2 and TRBJ1-3 for the parts outside the CDR3, the full variable domain is EAGVAQSPRYKIIEKRQSVAFWCNPISGHATLYWYQQILGQGPKLLIQFQNNGVVDDSQLPKDRFSAERLKGVDSTLKIQPAKLEDSAVYLCASSLERGLPGNTIYFGEGSWLTVV.

This rearrangement joins TRBV6-5 to TRBJ1-1; D ambiguous. The V end was cut by 4 bases, the J end by 0 bases, with 12 bases between. The length of the CDR3 is 15 residues. In germline, CDR1 is MNHEY, CDR2 SVGAGI. CDR3 nucleotides: TGTGCCAGCAGTTTTGGGCTTGAGATGAACACTGAAGCTTTCTTT. It translates to CASSFGLEMNTEAFF.

The chain joins TRBV10-3 to TRBJ2-4; D remains unclear. With 2 bases removed from V and 4 bases from J, the gap between germline ends came to 9 bases. Per germline, CDR1 ENHRY and CDR2 SYGVKD. This CDR3 spans 14 amino acids. CDR3 in amino acids: CAISEEPSKNIQYF. CDR3 sequence (DNA): TGTGCCATCAGTGAGGAGCCTAGTAAAAACATTCAGTACTTC.

V usage is TRBV20-1 and J usage is TRBJ2-7, with unresolved D. With 1 base removed from V and 6 bases from J, the gap between germline ends came to 7 bases. Germline values: CDR1 DFQATT, CDR2 SNEGSKA (reference sequence). This CDR3 contains 11 residues. DNA of the CDR3: TGCAGTGCTAGAGGGAGAACCGAGCAGTACTTC. Translated: CSARGRTEQYF.

In its sample, this clone was seen a few times. The rearrangement joins TRBV13 to TRBJ2-1; a weak D match, TRBD1 (6 bases). Per the germline V gene, CDR1 is PRHDT and CDR2 is FYEKMQ (reference sequence). V dropped 4 bases and J dropped 9 bases, with 22 bases sitting between them. The CDR3 covers 16 residues. This chain's CDR3 is CASSSERGMRHAEQFF. The CDR3 DNA reads as TGTGCCAGCAGCTCCGAGAGGGGGATGAGGCACGCTGAGCAGTTCTTC.

This clone has more than one count but fewer than ten. The rearrangement joins TRBV28 to TRBJ1-2, with 11 bases that match TRBD1. J lost 8 bases, V lost 6 bases, and 14 bases had no gene match. CDR3 length equals 16 residues. CDR1 is MDHEN and CDR2 is SYDVKM in the germline V gene. CDR3 sequence: CASRPLLWTGGAGYTF. The CDR3 DNA sequence: TGTGCCAGCAGGCCCCTTCTCTGGACAGGGGGCGCCGGCTACACCTTC.

This chain uses TRBV9 with TRBJ1-1; D unclear. Trimming took 4 bases from V and 8 from J, leaving 18 bases between them. CDR1 and CDR2 (germline): SGDLS, YYNGEE. The CDR3 consists of 14 residues. In nucleotides, the CDR3 is TGTGCCAGCAGCCCCCTTTCGACGGGAGGAGAAGCTTTCTTT. Encoded protein: CASSPLSTGGEAFF.

This chain links TRBV30 with TRBJ2-3, with TRBD2 matching over 14 bases. The V segment lost 2 bases and the J segment 0 bases; nucleotides outside the gene matches: 7. CDR3 size: 18 residues. CDR1 GTSNPN and CDR2 SVGIG come from the germline V gene (reference sequence). The CDR3 region is CAWSSGLAGGTSTDTQYF. The CDR3 DNA is TGTGCCTGGAGTTCAGGACTAGCGGGAGGTACCAGCACAGATACGCAGTATTTT.

This rearrangement joins TRBV13 to TRBJ2-1, with 8 positions matching TRBD2. The germline gives CDR1 PRHDT, CDR2 FYEKMQ (reference sequence). The ends lost 9 bases at V and 6 bases at J; junction bases unmatched: 4. This CDR3 region has 12 residues. The DNA of the CDR3 is TGTGCCAGTCGAGCGGGAGTCAATGAGCAGTTCTTC. The encoded protein is CASRAGVNEQFF.

This chain connects TRBV6-1 to TRBJ1-5; D perhaps matches TRBD1 (5 bases). The germline V gene has CDR1 MNHNS and CDR2 SASEGT. Trimming left V 0 bases short and J 0 bases short, with 12 bases between. The CDR3 runs 17 residues. This CDR3 reads CASSEAGGELSNQPQHF. CDR3 in DNA: TGTGCCAGCAGTGAAGCAGGAGGGGAACTTAGCAATCAGCCCCAGCATTTT.

V gene TRBV20-1 combines with J gene TRBJ1-5; 7 nucleotides align to TRBD1. CDR3 length equals 11 residues. CDR1 is DFQATT, CDR2 SNEGSKA, per germline (reference sequence). Trimming took 5 bases from V and 8 from J; bases not matched to a gene: 3. The CDR3 DNA sequence: TGCAGTGCTGGGACAGCTGAGCCCCAGCATTTT. It codes for CSAGTAEPQHF.

The chain couples TRBV2 to TRBJ1-4; 7 nucleotides match TRBD1. Trimming took 4 bases from V and 3 from J; bases not matched to a gene: 5. This CDR3 contains 15 residues. Germline CDR1 reads SNHLY; CDR2 reads FYNNEI. The CDR3 DNA is TGTGCCAGCAGTGGGGTGGGACAGCCTAATGAAAAACTGTTTTTT. Translating gives CASSGVGQPNEKLFF. The full variable domain, rest sourced from reference TRBV2 and TRBJ1-4, is EPEVTQTPSHQVTQMGQEVILRCVPISNHLYFYWYRQILGQKVEFLVSFYNNEISEKSEIFDDQFSVERPDGSNFTLKIRSTKLEDSAMYFCASSGVGQPNEKLFFGSGTQLSVL.

The chain couples TRBV7-2 to TRBJ2-2; possible D gene TRBD2, 5 bases. This CDR3 spans 14 amino acids. V lost 2 bases and J lost 7, with 11 bases in between. CDR1 and CDR2 from the germline V gene are SGHTA and FQGNSA. CDR3 sequence (DNA): TGTGCCAGCAGCTTATCGGGGTGGGGCGGGGAGCTGTTTTTT. Protein sequence: CASSLSGWGGELFF.

This chain connects TRBV10-3 to TRBJ2-2, with D tentatively TRBD1 (9 bases). This CDR3 spans 19 amino acids. The V end was cut by 6 bases, the J end by 3 bases, with 26 bases between. Per the germline V gene, CDR1 is ENHRY and CDR2 is SYGVKD. CDR3 coding DNA: TGTGCCATCAGAGCCGGGACAGGGTTCCCTAGCGGGTACACCGGGGAGCTGTTTTTT. As protein: CAIRAGTGFPSGYTGELFF.

This sequence joins TRBV10-3 and TRBJ2-5, with D perhaps TRBD2 (6 bases). Between the trimmed V and J ends, which lost 5 bases and 4 bases, there was a span of 8 bases. Germline CDR1 ENHRY, CDR2 SYGVKD. The CDR3 consists of 12 residues. The CDR3 here is CAISPGGETQYF. CDR3 coding DNA: TGTGCCATCAGTCCCGGGGGAGAGACCCAGTACTTC.

This rearrangement joins TRBV5-6 to TRBJ1-2; possible D gene TRBD1, 5 bases. Germline V gives CDR1 SGHDT, CDR2 YYEEEE. CDR3 size: 13 residues. Between the trimmed V and J ends, which lost 4 bases and 4 bases, there was a span of 11 bases. The CDR3 sequence: CASSDTGAYGYTF. CDR3 nucleotide sequence: TGTGCCAGCAGCGATACAGGAGCCTATGGCTACACCTTC. The entire variable domain, with the rest obtained from reference TRBV5-6 and TRBJ1-2, is as follows: DAGVTQSPTHLIKTRGQQVTLRCSPKSGHDTVSWYQQALGQGPQFIFQYYEEEERQRGNFPDRFSGHQFPNYSSELNVNALLLGDSALYLCASSDTGAYGYTFGSGTRLTVV.

This clone has only one observation. The same CDR3 is also encoded by other DNA sequences in this sample. V usage is TRBV19 and J usage is TRBJ2-7; TRBD2 matches at 8 bases. V lost 3 bases and J lost 0; bases outside the gene matches: 10. The CDR3 runs to 17 residues. Germline V lookup: CDR1 LNHDA, CDR2 SQIVND (reference sequence). CDR3 sequence reads: CASSIGASGSFSYEQYF. The CDR3 coding sequence is TGTGCCAGTAGTATTGGAGCTAGCGGGTCATTCTCCTACGAGCAGTACTTC.

The genes are TRBV20-1 and TRBJ2-1; TRBD2 agrees at 10 bases. The germline gives CDR1 DFQATT, CDR2 SNEGSKA (reference sequence). The CDR3 is 11 amino acids. Here the CDR3 DNA reads TGCAGCTGGACTAGCGGCGATGAGCAGTTCTTC. Translation: CSWTSGDEQFF.

The rearrangement uses TRBV5-1 and TRBJ2-3, with TRBD2 matching 14 bases. V lost 0 bases, J lost 4 bases, and 10 bases stayed unmatched. CDR3 size: 19 residues. Germline V gives CDR1 SGHRS, CDR2 YFSETQ. The CDR3 DNA reads as TGCGCCAGCAGCTTGGGACCGGGGACTAGCGGGAGATGGGCAGATACGCAGTATTTT. This encodes CASSLGPGTSGRWADTQYF.

The chain combines TRBV10-3 with TRBJ2-7; 7 nucleotides align to TRBD2. CDR3 size: 14 residues. V lost 6 bases, J lost 0 bases, and 5 bases stayed unmatched. Germline V gene data show CDR1 as ENHRY and CDR2 as SYGVKD. This CDR3 reads CAISLSGASYEQYF. As DNA, the CDR3 is TGTGCCATCAGCCTAAGCGGGGCCTCCTACGAGCAGTACTTC.